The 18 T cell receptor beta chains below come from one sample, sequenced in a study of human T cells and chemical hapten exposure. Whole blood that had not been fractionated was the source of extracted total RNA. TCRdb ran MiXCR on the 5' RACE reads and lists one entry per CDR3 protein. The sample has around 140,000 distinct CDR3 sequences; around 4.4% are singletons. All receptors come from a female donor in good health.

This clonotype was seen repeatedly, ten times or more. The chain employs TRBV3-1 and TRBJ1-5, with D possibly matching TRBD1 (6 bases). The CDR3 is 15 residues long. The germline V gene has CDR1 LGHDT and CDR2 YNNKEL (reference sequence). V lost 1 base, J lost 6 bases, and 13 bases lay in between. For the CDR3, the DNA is TGTGCCAGCAGCCAAGTCCCGGGGGCCTCTCAGCCCCAGCATTTT. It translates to CASSQVPGASQPQHF.

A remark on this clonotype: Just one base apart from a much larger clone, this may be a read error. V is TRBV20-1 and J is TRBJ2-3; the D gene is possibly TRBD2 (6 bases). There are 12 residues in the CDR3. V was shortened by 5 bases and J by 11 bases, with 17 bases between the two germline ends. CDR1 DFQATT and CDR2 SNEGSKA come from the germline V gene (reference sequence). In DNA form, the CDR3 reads TGCAGTGCTCTCCCCTGGGGGGATCGGCAGTATTTT. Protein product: CSALPWGDRQYF.

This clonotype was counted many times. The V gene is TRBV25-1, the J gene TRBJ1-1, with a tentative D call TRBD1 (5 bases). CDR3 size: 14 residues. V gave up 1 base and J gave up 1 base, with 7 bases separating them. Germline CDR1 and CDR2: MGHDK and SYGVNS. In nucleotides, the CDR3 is TGTGCCAGCAGTGAATCGGGGGGGAACACTGAAGCTTTCTTT. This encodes CASSESGGNTEAFF.

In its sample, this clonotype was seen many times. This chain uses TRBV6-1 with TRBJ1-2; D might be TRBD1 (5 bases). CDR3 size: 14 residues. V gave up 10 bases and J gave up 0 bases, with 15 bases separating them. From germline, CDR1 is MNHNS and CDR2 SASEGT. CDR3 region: CATLQGSANYGYTF. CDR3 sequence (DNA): TGTGCCACACTTCAGGGATCAGCTAACTATGGCTACACCTTC.

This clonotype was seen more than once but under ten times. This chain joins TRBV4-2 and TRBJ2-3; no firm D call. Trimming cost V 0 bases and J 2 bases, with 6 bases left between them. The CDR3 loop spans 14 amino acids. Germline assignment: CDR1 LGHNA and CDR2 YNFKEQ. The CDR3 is CASSQDSYTDTQYF. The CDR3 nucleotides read TGTGCCAGCAGCCAAGATAGCTACACAGATACGCAGTATTTT.

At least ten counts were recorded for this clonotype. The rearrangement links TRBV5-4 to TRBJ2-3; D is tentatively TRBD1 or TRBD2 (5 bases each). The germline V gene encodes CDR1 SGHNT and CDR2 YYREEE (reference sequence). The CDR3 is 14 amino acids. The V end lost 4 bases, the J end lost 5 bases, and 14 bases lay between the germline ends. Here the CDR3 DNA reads TGTGCCAGCAGCCTGGGGGACGAAGGAGATACGCAGTATTTT. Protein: CASSLGDEGDTQYF.

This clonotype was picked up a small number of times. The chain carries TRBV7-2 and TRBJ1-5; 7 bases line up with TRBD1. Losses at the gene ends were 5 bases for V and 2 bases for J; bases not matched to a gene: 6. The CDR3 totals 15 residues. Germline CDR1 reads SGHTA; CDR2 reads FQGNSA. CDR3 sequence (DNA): TGTGCCAGCAGCCCACCCGGACAGGGCAATCAGCCCCAGCATTTT. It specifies CASSPPGQGNQPQHF.

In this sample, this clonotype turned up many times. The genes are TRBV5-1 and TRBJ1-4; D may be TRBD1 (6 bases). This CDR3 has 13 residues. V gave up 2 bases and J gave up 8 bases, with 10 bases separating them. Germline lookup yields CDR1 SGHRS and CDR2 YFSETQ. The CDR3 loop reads CASSLGGPEKLFF. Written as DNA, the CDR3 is TGCGCCAGCAGCTTAGGGGGGCCGGAAAAACTGTTTTTT.

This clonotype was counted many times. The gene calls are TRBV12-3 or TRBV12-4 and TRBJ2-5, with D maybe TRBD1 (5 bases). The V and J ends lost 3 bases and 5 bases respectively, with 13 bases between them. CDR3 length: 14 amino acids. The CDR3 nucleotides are TGTGCCAGCAGTTTTTCGTCAGGGTTGGAGACCCAGTACTTC. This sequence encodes CASSFSSGLETQYF.

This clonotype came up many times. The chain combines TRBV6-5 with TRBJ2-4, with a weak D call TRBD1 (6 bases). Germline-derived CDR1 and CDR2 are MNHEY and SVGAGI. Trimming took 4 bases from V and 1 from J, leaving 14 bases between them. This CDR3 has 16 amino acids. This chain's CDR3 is CASSSGQTWAKNIQYF. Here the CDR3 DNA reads TGTGCCAGCAGTTCAGGACAGACGTGGGCCAAAAACATTCAGTACTTC.

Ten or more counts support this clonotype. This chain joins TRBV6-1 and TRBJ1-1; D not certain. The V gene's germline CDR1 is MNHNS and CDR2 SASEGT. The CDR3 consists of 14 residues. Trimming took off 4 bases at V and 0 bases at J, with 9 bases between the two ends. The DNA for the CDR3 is TGTGCCAGCAGTGCGGAAATTATGAACACTGAAGCTTTCTTT. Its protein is CASSAEIMNTEAFF.

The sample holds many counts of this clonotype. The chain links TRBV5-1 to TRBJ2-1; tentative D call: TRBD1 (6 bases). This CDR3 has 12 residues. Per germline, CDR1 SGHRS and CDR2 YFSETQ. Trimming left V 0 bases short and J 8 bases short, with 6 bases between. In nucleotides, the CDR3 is TGCGCCAGCAGCTTGGGGACAGATGAGCAGTTCTTC. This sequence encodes CASSLGTDEQFF.

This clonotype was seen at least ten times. CDR3 sequence: CSASDGRATYEQYF. The CDR3 nucleotides are TGCAGTGCTAGCGACGGCAGGGCAACCTACGAGCAGTACTTC. The chain links TRBV20-1 to TRBJ2-7, with D maybe TRBD1 (5 bases). V dropped 3 bases and J dropped 2 bases, with 14 bases sitting between them. Germline V gene lookup returns CDR1 DFQATT and CDR2 SNEGSKA (reference sequence). This CDR3 region has 14 residues.

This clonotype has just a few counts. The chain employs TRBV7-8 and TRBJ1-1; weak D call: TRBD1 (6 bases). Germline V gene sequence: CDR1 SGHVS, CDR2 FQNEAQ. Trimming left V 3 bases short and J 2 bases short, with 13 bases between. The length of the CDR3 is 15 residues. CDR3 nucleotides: TGTGCCAGCAGCTTGTTCGGACAGACTAACACTGAAGCTTTCTTT. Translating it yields CASSLFGQTNTEAFF. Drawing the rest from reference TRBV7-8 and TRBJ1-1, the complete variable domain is GAGVSQSPRYKVAKRGQDVALRCDPISGHVSLFWYQQALGQGPEFLTYFQNEAQLDKSGLPSDRFFAERPEGSVSTLKIQRTQQEDSAVYLCASSLFGQTNTEAFFGQGTRLTVV.

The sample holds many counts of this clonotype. Written as DNA, the CDR3 is TGTGCCAGCCCGACGTTGGAGGCTAGCGGGGGCCAAGAGACCCAGTACTTC. Protein: CASPTLEASGGQETQYF. The V and J genes are TRBV21-1 and TRBJ2-5; TRBD2 is the table's D call and was not checked against the DNA. TRBV21-1 is a pseudogene. The CDR3 totals 17 residues.

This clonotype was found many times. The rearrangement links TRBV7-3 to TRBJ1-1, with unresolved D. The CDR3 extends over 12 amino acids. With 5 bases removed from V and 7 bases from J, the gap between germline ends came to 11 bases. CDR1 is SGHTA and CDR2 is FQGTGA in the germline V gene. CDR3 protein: CASSASLLEAFF. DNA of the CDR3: TGTGCCAGCAGCGCAAGTTTGCTTGAAGCTTTCTTT.

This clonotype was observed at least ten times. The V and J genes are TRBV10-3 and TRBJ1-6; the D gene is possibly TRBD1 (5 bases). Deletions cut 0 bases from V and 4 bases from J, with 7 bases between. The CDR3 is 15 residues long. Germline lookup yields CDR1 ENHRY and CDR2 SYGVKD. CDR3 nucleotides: TGTGCCATCAGTGAGTCTCAGGGTTATAATTCACCCCTCCACTTT. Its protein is CAISESQGYNSPLHF.

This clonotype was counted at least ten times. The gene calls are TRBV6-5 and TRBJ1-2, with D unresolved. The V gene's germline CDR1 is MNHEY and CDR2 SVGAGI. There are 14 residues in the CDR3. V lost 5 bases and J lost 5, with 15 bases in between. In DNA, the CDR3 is TGTGCCAGCAGTCGCGGACGGGAACTATATGGCTACACCTTC. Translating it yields CASSRGRELYGYTF.